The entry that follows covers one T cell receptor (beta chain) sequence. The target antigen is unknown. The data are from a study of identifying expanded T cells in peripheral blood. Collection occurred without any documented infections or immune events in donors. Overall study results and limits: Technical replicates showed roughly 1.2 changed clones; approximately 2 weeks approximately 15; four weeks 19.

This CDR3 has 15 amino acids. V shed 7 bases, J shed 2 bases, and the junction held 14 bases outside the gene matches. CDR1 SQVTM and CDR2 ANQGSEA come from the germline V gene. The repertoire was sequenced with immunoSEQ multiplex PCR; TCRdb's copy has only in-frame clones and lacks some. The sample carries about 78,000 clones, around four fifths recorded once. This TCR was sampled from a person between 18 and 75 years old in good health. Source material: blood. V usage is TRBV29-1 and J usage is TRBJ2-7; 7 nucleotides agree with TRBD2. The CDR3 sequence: CSAVGGREATYEQYF. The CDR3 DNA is TGCAGCGCCGTAGGCGGTCGGGAGGCTACCTACGAGCAGTACTTC.